Shown below are 17 T cell receptor beta chains from a single sample sequenced in a study of cytomegalovirus exposure and HLA in healthy donors. Primers: 60 Vbeta forward and 13 Jbeta reverse. The repertoire was sequenced with immunoSEQ multiplex PCR; TCRdb's copy has only in-frame clones and lacks some. The sample consists of almost 85,000 clones, over 75% of them appearing once. The sample taken for sequencing was PBMCs. These receptors all stem from a male donor in good health and CMV-seropositive.

Comment on this clone: Other DNA sequences of this sample code for an identical CDR3. This chain connects TRBV28 to TRBJ2-7, with 8 positions matching TRBD2. This CDR3 has 13 residues. V dropped 2 bases and J dropped 4; count of bases not matched to a gene: 1. Per the germline V gene, CDR1 is MDHEN and CDR2 is SYDVKM. The CDR3 bases are TGTGCCAGCAGTTTAACTAGCGGATACGAGCAGTACTTC. As protein: CASSLTSGYEQYF.

The V call is TRBV11-2, the J call TRBJ2-1; 10 bases fit TRBD1. Germline-derived CDR1 and CDR2 are SGHAT and FQNNGV. The CDR3 contains 16 residues. V was pared by 5 bases and J by 0 bases, with 4 bases of the junction left unmatched. CDR3 sequence (DNA): TGTGCCAGCAGCCCCCGGACAGGGGGCTCCTACAATGAGCAGTTCTTC. This gives the protein CASSPRTGGSYNEQFF.

V gene TRBV5-1 combines with J gene TRBJ2-7; D is undetermined. The CDR3 runs 12 residues. Germline V gene data show CDR1 as SGHRS and CDR2 as YFSETQ. Trimming pared 3 bases from V and 5 bases from J, leaving 9 bases between. CDR3 in amino acids: CASSSNLDEQYF. CDR3 coding DNA: TGCGCCAGCAGCTCGAACTTAGACGAGCAGTACTTC.

This sequence joins TRBV4-1 and TRBJ2-7; TRBD2 matches at 13 bases. The ends lost 2 bases at V and 4 bases at J; junction bases unmatched: 8. The germline V gene has CDR1 MGHRA and CDR2 YSYEKL. The CDR3 extends over 17 amino acids. Written as DNA, the CDR3 is TGCGCCAGCAGCCAACTCTCGGGACTAGCGGGAATGTACGAGCAGTACTTC. Its translation: CASSQLSGLAGMYEQYF.

The chain carries TRBV2 and TRBJ1-2; D gene uncertain. Germline values: CDR1 SNHLY, CDR2 FYNNEI. This CDR3 is built from 13 residues. Trimming pared 8 bases from V and 7 bases from J, leaving 17 bases between. CDR3 sequence reads: CASFGEGFGGYTF. The CDR3 DNA is TGTGCCAGCTTTGGGGAGGGTTTCGGTGGCTACACCTTC.

This rearrangement joins TRBV27 to TRBJ2-3; 7 bases map to TRBD2. This CDR3 is built from 15 residues. Germline CDR1 and CDR2: MNHEY and SMNVEV (reference sequence). The V segment lost 6 bases and the J segment 3 bases; nucleotides outside the gene matches: 9. The chain's CDR3 is CASRVGLAETDTQYF. CDR3 sequence (DNA): TGTGCCAGCAGGGTAGGGCTAGCGGAAACAGATACGCAGTATTTT.

The chain couples TRBV5-4 to TRBJ2-5; 7 positions agree with TRBD1. The CDR3 extends over 14 amino acids. With 4 bases clipped from V and 6 bases from J, the junction kept 9 bases outside the gene matches. In germline, CDR1 is SGHNT, CDR2 YYREEE (reference sequence). The CDR3 reads CASSNRTGGKTQYF. The DNA of the CDR3 is TGTGCCAGCAGCAACAGGACAGGTGGGAAGACCCAGTACTTC.

The CDR3 region has the DNA TGTGCCAGCAGCTTGGGACAGGCCCTCCAGCCCCAGCATTTT. Protein: CASSLGQALQPQHF. J is TRBJ1-5 and V is TRBV6-6; 8 bases line up with TRBD1. This CDR3 region has 14 residues. Germline CDR1 and CDR2: MNHNY and SVGAGI (reference sequence). J was trimmed by 7 bases and V by 6 bases; bases with no gene match: 8.

In this sample, this clone turned up once. This chain connects TRBV25-1 to TRBJ1-5, with 8 nucleotides matching TRBD1. Trimming took 3 bases from V and 0 from J; bases not matched to a gene: 4. Germline loops: CDR1 MGHDK, CDR2 SYGVNS. The CDR3 loop spans 16 amino acids. In DNA form, the CDR3 reads TGTGCCAGCAGTGACAGACAGGGGAATAGCAATCAGCCCCAGCATTTT. Protein: CASSDRQGNSNQPQHF.

This clone was found once. The chain combines TRBV27 with TRBJ2-1, with TRBD2 matching 9 bases. The J segment lost 6 bases and the V segment lost 2 bases, leaving 5 bases of the junction unmatched. This CDR3 is 15 amino acids long. Germline CDR1 reads MNHEY; CDR2 reads SMNVEV (reference sequence). The CDR3 nucleotides read TGTGCCAGCAGTTTAACCGGGACTAGCCCCAATGAGCAGTTCTTC. Translating it yields CASSLTGTSPNEQFF.

This clone showed up just a few times. The chain carries TRBV5-1 and TRBJ1-1; D possibly corresponds to TRBD1 (6 bases). The germline V and J ends were trimmed by 2 bases and 4 bases, with 9 bases remaining between them. The CDR3 covers 13 residues. Germline CDR1 and CDR2: SGHRS and YFSETQ. Here the CDR3 reads CASSLGQSTEAFF. The CDR3 DNA is TGCGCCAGCAGCTTAGGACAGAGCACTGAAGCTTTCTTT.

V and J are TRBV7-9 and TRBJ2-1, with 15 bases matching TRBD2. The J segment lost 7 bases and the V segment lost 4 bases, leaving 5 bases of the junction unmatched. This CDR3 has 16 amino acids. The V gene's germline CDR1 is SEHNR and CDR2 FQNEAQ (reference sequence). The CDR3 region has the DNA TGTGCCAGCAGCTCTCGGACTAGCGGGAGGGCAAATGAGCAGTTCTTC. It translates to CASSSRTSGRANEQFF.

This clone has more than one count but fewer than ten. A read error may produce the germline difference seen at one junction end. This rearrangement joins TRBV6-4 to TRBJ2-3; D uncertain. The CDR3 consists of 15 residues. The germline V gene encodes CDR1 MRHNA and CDR2 SNTAGT. The CDR3 protein is CASSDRDSSIDTQYF. The CDR3 bases are TGTGCCAGCAGTGATCGAGACTCAAGCATAGATACGCAGTATTTT.

V is TRBV11-3 and J is TRBJ2-1; TRBD2 matches at 12 bases. The germline CDR1 and CDR2 sequences are SGHNT and YENEEA. The CDR3 has 16 amino acids. V lost 5 bases and J lost 5; bases outside the gene matches: 7. The chain's CDR3 is CASSPLAGGHHNEQFF. The CDR3 DNA reads TGTGCCAGCAGCCCACTAGCGGGAGGACACCACAATGAGCAGTTCTTC.

This clone has only one observation. This chain uses TRBV15 with TRBJ2-1; 9 nucleotides line up with TRBD1. Germline loops: CDR1 LNHNV, CDR2 YYDKDF (reference sequence). V lost 2 bases to trimming and J lost 10 bases; unmatched junction nucleotides: 12. The CDR3 runs to 16 residues. CDR3 DNA: TGTGCCACCAGCAGAAAAGGGACAGGGTCCCTTCTCGAGCAGTTCTTC. Translating it yields CATSRKGTGSLLEQFF.

The chain employs TRBV5-1 and TRBJ2-6; D uncertain. From germline, CDR1 is SGHRS and CDR2 YFSETQ. Trimming cost V 3 bases and J 1 base, with 11 bases left between them. This CDR3 comprises 16 residues. The CDR3 loop is CASSWSSLSGANVLTF. The CDR3, as DNA: TGCGCCAGCAGCTGGTCCAGTCTTTCTGGGGCCAACGTCCTGACTTTC.

The chain links TRBV15 to TRBJ2-7; 12 bases are shared with TRBD2. The V gene end was trimmed by 5 bases and the J gene end by 2 bases; junction bases not matched to a gene: 10. Germline V gene lookup returns CDR1 LNHNV and CDR2 YYDKDF (reference sequence). The CDR3 runs 17 residues. The CDR3 spells CATSPETSGRITYEQYF. The CDR3 bases are TGTGCCACCAGCCCGGAGACTAGCGGGAGAATTACCTACGAGCAGTACTTC.